These 24 T cell receptor beta chains came from one sample sequenced in a study of cytotoxic CD8 clonotypes in ibrutinib-treated CLL. Method: immunoSEQ multiplex PCR; TCRdb's copy keeps in-frame clones and lacks some. The profile shows roughly 250,000 clones, 70% of them singletons. The source was PBMCs, collected after 24 months of ibrutinib treatment. Receptor source: a human donor with chronic lymphocytic leukemia.

CDR3 region: CASRKREGLKQFF. In DNA form, the CDR3 reads TGTGCCAGCAGGAAGCGGGAGGGTCTTAAGCAGTTCTTC. The chain has TRBV25-1 and TRBJ2-1; 10 bases align to TRBD2. The CDR3 is 13 amino acids. Germline CDR1 MGHDK, CDR2 SYGVNS. Trimming at V came to 6 bases and at J to 11 bases, leaving 7 bases not matched to a gene.

The V and J genes are TRBV28 and TRBJ2-1; 8 bases fit TRBD2. The V and J ends lost 5 bases and 5 bases, in that order; junction bases with no gene match: 8. Germline V gives CDR1 MDHEN, CDR2 SYDVKM. The CDR3 is 15 residues long. The CDR3 loop is CASSSGGSADNEQFF. DNA for the CDR3: TGTGCCAGCAGTAGCGGGGGTAGCGCAGACAATGAGCAGTTCTTC. Using reference TRBV28 and TRBJ2-1 for the parts outside the CDR3, the full variable domain is DVKVTQSSRYLVKRTGEKVFLECVQDMDHENMFWYRQDPGLGLRLIYFSYDVKMKEKGDIPEGYSVSREKKERFSLILESASTNQTSMYLCASSSGGSADNEQFFGPGTRLTVL.

V is TRBV4-2 and J is TRBJ2-7, with no clear D. V was cut by 6 bases and J by 3 bases, with 12 bases left in between. CDR1 is LGHNA, CDR2 YNFKEQ, per germline. This CDR3 has 13 amino acids. The CDR3 coding sequence is TGTGCCAGCAGTAGCAAGCTATACTACGAGCAGTACTTC. Translating it yields CASSSKLYYEQYF.

V gene TRBV28 combines with J gene TRBJ2-1; 13 bases map to TRBD2. With V trimmed by 3 bases and J by 7 bases, 6 bases remained unmatched. This CDR3 has 16 amino acids. The germline V gene encodes CDR1 MDHEN and CDR2 SYDVKM. CDR3 sequence reads: CASSFRTSGSSNEQFF. CDR3 sequence (DNA): TGTGCCAGCAGTTTCCGGACTAGCGGGAGTTCTAATGAGCAGTTCTTC.

The chain combines TRBV2 with TRBJ2-1; D uncertain. Germline assignment: CDR1 SNHLY and CDR2 FYNNEI. V lost 4 bases and J lost 2, with 15 bases in between. CDR3 length: 16 residues. CDR3 protein: CASSGPTVRTYNEQFF. CDR3 in DNA: TGTGCCAGCAGTGGCCCGACGGTCAGGACCTACAATGAGCAGTTCTTC.

J is TRBJ1-2 and V is TRBV19; no clear D gene. CDR3 size: 15 residues. Germline CDR1 LNHDA, CDR2 SQIVND (reference sequence). Deletions cut 9 bases from V and 6 bases from J, with 23 bases between. CDR3: CASSKTPDKRDGYTF. CDR3 in DNA: TGTGCCAGCTCAAAAACCCCCGACAAGAGAGATGGCTACACCTTC.

The chain recombines TRBV11-2 with TRBJ2-5; no definite D call. The V end was cut by 0 bases, the J end by 5 bases, with 10 bases between. In germline, CDR1 is SGHAT, CDR2 FQNNGV. CDR3 size: 14 residues. CDR3 residues: CASSLDRPEETQYF. CDR3 sequence (DNA): TGTGCCAGCAGCTTAGATAGGCCTGAGGAGACCCAGTACTTC.

The chain carries TRBV19 and TRBJ1-5; TRBD1 might be the D (5 bases). Trimming cost V 7 bases and J 6 bases, with 16 bases left between them. The CDR3 contains 14 residues. Germline CDR1 is LNHDA and CDR2 is SQIVND (reference sequence). The CDR3 bases are TGTGCCAGTAATAGGCAGGGAGTGGGTCAGCCCCAGCATTTT. This encodes CASNRQGVGQPQHF.

This clone was observed once. This chain links TRBV4-3 with TRBJ2-5, with 12 bases aligning to TRBD2. Germline V CDR1 and CDR2: LGHNA, YSLEER. Trimming took 0 bases from V and 5 from J; bases not matched to a gene: 7. The CDR3 is 17 residues long. This CDR3 is CASSQETSGRRGETQYF. DNA of the CDR3: TGCGCCAGCAGCCAAGAAACTAGCGGGAGGAGGGGGGAGACCCAGTACTTC.

The chain's CDR3 is CASSTSGGRAINEQFF. Here the CDR3 DNA reads TGTGCCAGCAGCACTAGCGGCGGGAGGGCCATCAATGAGCAGTTCTTC. The rearrangement links TRBV9 to TRBJ2-1; TRBD2 agrees at 9 bases. CDR1 is SGDLS and CDR2 is YYNGEE in the germline V gene. V shed 4 bases, J shed 6 bases, and the junction held 11 bases outside the gene matches. The CDR3 is 16 residues long.

The chain combines TRBV30 with TRBJ2-7; TRBD1 aligns across 8 bases. The CDR3 runs to 13 residues. Germline V lookup: CDR1 GTSNPN, CDR2 SVGIG (reference sequence). The V gene end was trimmed by 5 bases and the J gene end by 2 bases; junction bases not matched to a gene: 5. Written as DNA, the CDR3 is TGTGCCTGGTTTGGACAGGGCCCCTACGAGCAGTACTTC. Amino acid sequence: CAWFGQGPYEQYF.

V is TRBV7-2 and J is TRBJ1-6; maybe TRBD1 (5 bases). CDR3 length: 16 residues. Germline-derived CDR1 and CDR2 are SGHTA and FQGNSA. The V end lost 2 bases, the J end lost 8 bases, and 16 bases lay between the germline ends. The CDR3 region has the DNA TGTGCCAGCAGCTTAAGAAGTGGGGGTGCGGATTCACCCCTCCACTTT. Translating gives CASSLRSGGADSPLHF.

This sequence joins TRBV7-9 and TRBJ1-1; D is unresolved. V dropped 7 bases and J dropped 1 base, with 10 bases sitting between them. The CDR3 is made up of 13 amino acids. The germline V gene encodes CDR1 SEHNR and CDR2 FQNEAQ (reference sequence). In nucleotides, the CDR3 is TGTGCCAGCATGGAGAGGAGGAACACTGAAGCTTTCTTT. Protein: CASMERRNTEAFF.

J is TRBJ2-3 and V is TRBV7-2, with 9 bases aligning to TRBD2. Germline V lookup: CDR1 SGHTA, CDR2 FQGNSA. This CDR3 is built from 16 residues. Unmatched junction bases numbered 5, after V lost 3 bases and J lost 1 base. The CDR3 region is CASSFSSGIGTDTQYF. In DNA, the CDR3 is TGTGCCAGCAGCTTTTCTAGCGGGATAGGCACAGATACGCAGTATTTT.

A remark on this clone: Other nucleotide sequences in the sample specify the same CDR3. V and J are TRBV2 and TRBJ1-5, with D uncertain. Trimming shortened V by 4 bases and J by 0 bases, and 7 bases separated the two germline ends. Germline V gene data show CDR1 as SNHLY and CDR2 as FYNNEI. This CDR3 comprises 14 residues. The chain's CDR3 is CASSGGISNQPQHF. The CDR3, as DNA: TGTGCCAGCAGTGGTGGGATTAGCAATCAGCCCCAGCATTTT.

This clone has more than one count but fewer than ten. The rearrangement links TRBV5-1 to TRBJ2-1, with TRBD2 as a possible D gene (8 bases). This CDR3 has 15 residues. CDR1 SGHRS and CDR2 YFSETQ come from the germline V gene. Trimming took off 3 bases at V and 8 bases at J, with 18 bases between the two ends. The CDR3 sequence is CASSSTGGGRDEQFF. CDR3 DNA sequence: TGCGCCAGCAGCTCCACGGGAGGGGGCCGCGATGAGCAGTTCTTC.

The rearrangement uses TRBV4-1 and TRBJ2-1; D possibly uses TRBD1 or TRBD2 (5 bases each). Trimming left V 5 bases short and J 7 bases short, with 24 bases between. Germline assignment: CDR1 MGHRA and CDR2 YSYEKL. The CDR3 has 17 amino acids. CDR3 bases: TGCGCCAGCAGCAGAGAGGGGCCGGGCATTCTCTCGAATGAGCAGTTCTTC. Its protein product is CASSREGPGILSNEQFF.

The rearrangement uses TRBV4-1 and TRBJ1-5; 8 bases map to TRBD1. The CDR3 has 17 amino acids. CDR1 and CDR2 (germline): MGHRA, YSYEKL. The V segment lost 0 bases and the J segment 2 bases; nucleotides outside the gene matches: 6. CDR3 loop: CASSQEIQGAGNQPQHF. The CDR3 DNA sequence: TGCGCCAGCAGCCAAGAGATCCAGGGGGCAGGCAATCAGCCCCAGCATTTT.

CDR3 nucleotides: TGTGCCAGCAGCTACAGGGGGGCCGAGACCCAGTACTTC. It codes for CASSYRGAETQYF. This chain connects TRBV5-8 to TRBJ2-5, with TRBD1 matching 8 bases. The J segment lost 5 bases and the V segment lost 3 bases, leaving 3 bases of the junction unmatched. The CDR3 length is 13 residues. The germline gives CDR1 SGHTS, CDR2 YDEGEE.

This clone was detected only a few times. The gene calls are TRBV7-6 and TRBJ2-7, with D possibly matching TRBD2 (5 bases). This CDR3 has 14 amino acids. Germline loops: CDR1 SGHVS, CDR2 FNYEAQ. Trimming left V 1 base short and J 3 bases short, with 10 bases between. The CDR3, as DNA: TGTGCCAGCAGCTTAGATCTAGGGAGCTACGAGCAGTACTTC. Residues: CASSLDLGSYEQYF. Using reference TRBV7-6 and TRBJ2-7 for the parts outside the CDR3, the full variable domain is GAGVSQSPRYKVTKRGQDVALRCDPISGHVSLYWYRQALGQGPEFLTYFNYEAQQDKSGLPNDRFSAERPEGSISTLTIQRTEQRDSAMYRCASSLDLGSYEQYFGPGTRLTVT.

This clone was seen a few times. This chain joins TRBV5-1 and TRBJ2-1; 8 nucleotides agree with TRBD2. This CDR3 spans 15 amino acids. Unmatched junction bases numbered 14, after V lost 7 bases and J lost 8 bases. From germline, CDR1 is SGHRS and CDR2 YFSETQ. CDR3 amino acids: CASAPLAGGRDEQFF. The CDR3 DNA reads TGCGCCAGCGCTCCCCTGGCGGGAGGCCGGGATGAGCAGTTCTTC. Supplemented by reference TRBV5-1 and TRBJ2-1, the full variable domain reads KAGVTQTPRYLIKTRGQQVTLSCSPISGHRSVSWYQQTPGQGLQFLFEYFSETQRNKGNFPGRFSGRQFSNSRSEMNVSTLELGDSALYLCASAPLAGGRDEQFFGPGTRLTVL.

The chain combines TRBV19 with TRBJ2-1; TRBD2 matches at 10 bases. The CDR3 contains 15 residues. CDR1 is LNHDA, CDR2 SQIVND, per germline (reference sequence). Germline trimming cut 2 bases from V and 10 bases from J; bases unmatched to any gene: 8. The CDR3 protein is CASSILAGELSEQFF. The CDR3 DNA follows: TGTGCCAGTAGTATACTAGCGGGAGAACTCAGCGAGCAGTTCTTC.

V usage is TRBV10-3 and J usage is TRBJ2-5; D may be TRBD1 or TRBD2 (5 bases each). The germline CDR1 and CDR2 sequences are ENHRY and SYGVKD. V was pared by 6 bases and J by 1 base, with 12 bases between. This CDR3 spans 14 amino acids. The CDR3 loop reads CAISSGRTQETQYF. The CDR3 nucleotides read TGTGCCATCAGCTCGGGACGGACCCAAGAGACCCAGTACTTC.

In its sample, this clone was seen a few times. V and J are TRBV21-1 and TRBJ2-7; whether TRBD1, the table's D call, matches the DNA was not checked. TRBV21-1 is classified as a pseudogene. The CDR3 has 13 residues. The CDR3 nucleotides read TGTGCCAGCGTTCAGGTGGGCTACTACGAGCAGTACTTC. This sequence encodes CASVQVGYYEQYF.